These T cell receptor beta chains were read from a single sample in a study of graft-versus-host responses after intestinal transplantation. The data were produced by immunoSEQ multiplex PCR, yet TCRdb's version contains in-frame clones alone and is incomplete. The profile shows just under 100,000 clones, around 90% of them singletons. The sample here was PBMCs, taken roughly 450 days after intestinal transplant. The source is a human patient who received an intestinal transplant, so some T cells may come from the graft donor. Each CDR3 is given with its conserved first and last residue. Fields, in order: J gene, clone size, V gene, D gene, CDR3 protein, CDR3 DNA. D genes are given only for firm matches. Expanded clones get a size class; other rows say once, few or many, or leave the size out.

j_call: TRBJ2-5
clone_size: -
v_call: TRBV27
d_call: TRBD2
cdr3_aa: CASSLLTSGGQETQYF
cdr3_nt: TGTGCCAGCAGTTTACTAACTAGCGGGGGCCAAGAGACCCAGTACTTC

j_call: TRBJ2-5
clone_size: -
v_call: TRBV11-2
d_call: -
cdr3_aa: CASSQGPGRVWGETQYF
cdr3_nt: TGTGCCAGCAGCCAAGGACCGGGGCGCGTCTGGGGGGAGACCCAGTACTTC

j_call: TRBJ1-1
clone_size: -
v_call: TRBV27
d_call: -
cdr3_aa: CASSFSLGTEAFF
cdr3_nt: TGTGCCAGCAGTTTTTCCCTGGGCACTGAAGCTTTCTTT

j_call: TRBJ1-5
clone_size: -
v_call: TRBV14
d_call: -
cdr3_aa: CASSPDEERNQPQHF
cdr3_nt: TGTGCCAGCAGCCCGGATGAGGAGCGCAATCAGCCCCAGCATTTT

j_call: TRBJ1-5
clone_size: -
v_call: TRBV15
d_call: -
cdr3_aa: CATSRDVGQPQHF
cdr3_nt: TGTGCCACCAGCAGAGACGTTGGGCAGCCCCAGCATTTT

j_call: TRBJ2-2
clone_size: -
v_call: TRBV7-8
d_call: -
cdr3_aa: CASSFTNLQGELFF
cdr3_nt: TGTGCCAGCAGCTTCACTAACTTGCAGGGGGAGCTGTTTTTT

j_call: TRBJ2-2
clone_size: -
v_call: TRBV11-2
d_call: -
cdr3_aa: CASSLRWGVAGELFF
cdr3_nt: TGTGCCAGCAGCTTAAGGTGGGGAGTTGCCGGGGAGCTGTTTTTT

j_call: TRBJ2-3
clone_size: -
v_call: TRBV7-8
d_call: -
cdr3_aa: CASSLVGQADTQYF
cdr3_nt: TGTGCCAGCAGCTTAGTGGGGCAGGCAGATACGCAGTATTTT

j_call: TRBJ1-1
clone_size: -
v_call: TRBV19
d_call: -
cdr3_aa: CASKRSPNTEAFF
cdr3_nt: TGTGCCAGTAAGAGATCTCCGAACACTGAAGCTTTCTTT

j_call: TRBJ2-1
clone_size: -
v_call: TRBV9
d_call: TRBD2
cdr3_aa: CASSGIGGNEQFF
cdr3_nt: TGTGCCAGCAGCGGAATCGGGGGGAATGAGCAGTTCTTC

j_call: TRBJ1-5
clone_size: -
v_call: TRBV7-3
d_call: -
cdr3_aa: CASSPDANQPQHF
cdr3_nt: TGTGCCAGCAGCCCCGACGCGAATCAGCCCCAGCATTTT

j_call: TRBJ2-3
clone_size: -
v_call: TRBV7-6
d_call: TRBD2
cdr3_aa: CASSPRGVIDTQYF
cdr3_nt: TGTGCCAGCAGCCCCCGGGGGGTAATAGATACGCAGTATTTT

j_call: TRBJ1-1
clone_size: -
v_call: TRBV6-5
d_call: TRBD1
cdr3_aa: CASSLRDRWTEAFF
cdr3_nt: TGTGCCAGCAGTCTCCGGGACAGGTGGACTGAAGCTTTCTTT

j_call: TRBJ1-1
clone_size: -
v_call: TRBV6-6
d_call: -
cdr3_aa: CASSYDRATEAFF
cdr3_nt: TGTGCCAGCAGTTACGACCGGGCCACTGAAGCTTTCTTT

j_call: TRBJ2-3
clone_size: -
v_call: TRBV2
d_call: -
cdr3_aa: CASSEGSGNTDTQYF
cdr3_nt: TGTGCCAGCAGTGAGGGTTCGGGGAACACAGATACGCAGTATTTT

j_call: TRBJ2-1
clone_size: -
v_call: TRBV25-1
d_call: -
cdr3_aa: CASGINLGDEQFF
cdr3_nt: TGTGCCAGCGGCATCAACCTTGGGGATGAGCAGTTCTTC

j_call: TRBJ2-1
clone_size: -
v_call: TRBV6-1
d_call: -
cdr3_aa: CASIPGNYNEQFF
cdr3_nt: TGTGCCAGCATACCAGGGAACTACAATGAGCAGTTCTTC

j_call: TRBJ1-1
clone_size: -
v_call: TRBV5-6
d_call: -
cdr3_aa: CASSLVRGRNTEAFF
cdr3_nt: TGTGCCAGCAGCTTGGTGAGGGGTCGGAACACTGAAGCTTTCTTT

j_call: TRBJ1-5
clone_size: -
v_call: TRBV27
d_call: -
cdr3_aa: CASSLAGGQPQHF
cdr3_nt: TGTGCCAGCAGTTTAGCGGGAGGCCAGCCCCAGCATTTT

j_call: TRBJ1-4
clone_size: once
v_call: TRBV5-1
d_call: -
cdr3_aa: CASSLGGQKGEKLFF
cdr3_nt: TGCGCCAGCAGCTTGGGAGGGCAGAAGGGGGAAAAACTGTTTTTT

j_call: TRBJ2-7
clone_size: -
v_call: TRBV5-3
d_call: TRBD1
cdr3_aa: CARSLDRGNYEQYF
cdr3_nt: TGTGCCAGAAGCTTGGACAGGGGTAACTACGAGCAGTACTTC

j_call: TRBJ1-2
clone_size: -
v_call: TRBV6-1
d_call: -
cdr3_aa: CASSDLGRSGGYTF
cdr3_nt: TGTGCCAGCAGTGACTTGGGGCGTTCGGGTGGCTACACCTTC

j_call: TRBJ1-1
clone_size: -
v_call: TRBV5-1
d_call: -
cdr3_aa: CASTTTQGRTEAFF
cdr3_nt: TGCGCCAGCACCACAACGCAAGGGAGGACTGAAGCTTTCTTT

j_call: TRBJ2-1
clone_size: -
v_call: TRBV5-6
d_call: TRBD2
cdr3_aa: CASSSASGGFYNEQFF
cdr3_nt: TGTGCCAGCAGCTCGGCAAGCGGGGGGTTCTACAATGAGCAGTTCTTC

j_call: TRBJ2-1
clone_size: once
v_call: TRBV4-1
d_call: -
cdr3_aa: CASSQFVRNEQFF
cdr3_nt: TGCGCCAGCAGCCAATTCGTTCGCAATGAGCAGTTCTTC

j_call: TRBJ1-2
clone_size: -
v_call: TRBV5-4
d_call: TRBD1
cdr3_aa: CASTGGAEWGYTF
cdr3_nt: TGTGCCAGCACAGGGGGCGCCGAGTGGGGCTACACCTTC

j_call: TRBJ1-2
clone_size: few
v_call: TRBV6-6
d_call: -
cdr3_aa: CASSGRPTNYGYTF
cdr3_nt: TGTGCCAGCTCTGGACGGCCAACTAACTATGGCTACACCTTC

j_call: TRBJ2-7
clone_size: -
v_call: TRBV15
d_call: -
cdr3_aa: CATSRDGREQYF
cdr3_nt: TGTGCCACCAGCAGAGATGGACGCGAGCAGTACTTC

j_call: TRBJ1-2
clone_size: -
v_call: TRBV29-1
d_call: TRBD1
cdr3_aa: CSVVPHDRDYGYTF
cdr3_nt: TGCAGCGTTGTCCCCCACGACAGGGACTATGGCTACACCTTC